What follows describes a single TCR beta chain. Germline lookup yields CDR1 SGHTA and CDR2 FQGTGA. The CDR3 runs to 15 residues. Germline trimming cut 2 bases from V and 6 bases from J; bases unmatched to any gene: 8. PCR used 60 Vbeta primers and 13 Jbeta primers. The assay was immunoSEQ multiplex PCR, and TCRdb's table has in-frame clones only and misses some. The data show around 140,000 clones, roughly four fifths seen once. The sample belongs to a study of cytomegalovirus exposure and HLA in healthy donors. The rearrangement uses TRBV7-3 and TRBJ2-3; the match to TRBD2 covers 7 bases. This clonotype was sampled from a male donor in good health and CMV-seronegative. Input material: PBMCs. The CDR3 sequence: CASSLWGGSPDTQYF. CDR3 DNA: TGTGCCAGCAGCTTATGGGGCGGGAGTCCGGATACGCAGTATTTT.